The 28 T cell receptor beta chains reported below all come from one sample, sequenced in a study of shared clonotypes between healthy human individuals. Libraries were prepared by immunoSEQ multiplex PCR; TCRdb keeps only in-frame clonotypes and omits some of them. Counted here are a few hundred thousand clones, about 95% occurring once; the ten biggest clones make up about 0.11%. It was CD45RO-negative cells, positively selected for CCR7, that made up naive CD8 cells, with terminally differentiated effector memory CD45RA+ cells excluded. Input material: naive CD8+ T cells sorted from blood. The receptors come from a woman aged 25 to 39 in good health.

This sequence joins TRBV11-2 and TRBJ2-5, with D perhaps matching TRBD1 or TRBD2 (5 bases each). The CDR3 sequence is 15 residues long. V lost 2 bases and J lost 3, with 13 bases in between. Germline assignment: CDR1 SGHAT and CDR2 FQNNGV. The CDR3 loop is CASSLSGRAEETQYF. Written as DNA, the CDR3 is TGTGCCAGCAGCTTATCAGGGCGGGCCGAAGAGACCCAGTACTTC.

V and J are TRBV5-5 and TRBJ1-1, with D unresolved. Germline assignment: CDR1 SGHKS and CDR2 YYEKEE (reference sequence). V was trimmed by 7 bases and J by 10 bases, leaving 14 bases between them. The length of the CDR3 is 11 residues. The CDR3 loop is CASQTGRGAFF. CDR3 in DNA: TGTGCCAGCCAGACCGGACGAGGAGCTTTCTTT. Full variable domain (outside the CDR3, taken from reference TRBV5-5 and TRBJ1-1): DAGVTQSPTHLIKTRGQQVTLRCSPISGHKSVSWYQQVLGQGPQFIFQYYEKEERGRGNFPDRFSARQFPNYSSELNVNALLLGDSALYLCASQTGRGAFFGQGTRLTVV.

The J gene is TRBJ2-1, the V gene TRBV28; D not resolved. Trimming took 11 bases from V and 7 from J, leaving 9 bases between them. Germline loops: CDR1 MDHEN, CDR2 SYDVKM. The CDR3 has 10 amino acids. The CDR3: CAVSTNEQFF. CDR3 DNA: TGTGCCGTATCGACGAATGAGCAGTTCTTC. Full variable domain (outside the CDR3, taken from reference TRBV28 and TRBJ2-1): DVKVTQSSRYLVKRTGEKVFLECVQDMDHENMFWYRQDPGLGLRLIYFSYDVKMKEKGDIPEGYSVSREKKERFSLILESASTNQTSMYLCAVSTNEQFFGPGTRLTVL.

V is TRBV27 and J is TRBJ2-3; D is uncertain. The CDR3 runs to 15 residues. Trimming shortened V by 8 bases and J by 2 bases, and 17 bases separated the two germline ends. Germline values: CDR1 MNHEY, CDR2 SMNVEV (reference sequence). CDR3 in amino acids: CASVTDGTYTDTQYF. The CDR3 DNA reads as TGTGCCAGCGTAACGGACGGAACTTACACAGATACGCAGTATTTT.

This chain links TRBV25-1 with TRBJ2-3; D is unresolved. The CDR3 runs to 12 residues. The V gene's germline CDR1 is MGHDK and CDR2 SYGVNS. Trimming pared 1 base from V and 5 bases from J, leaving 4 bases between. The CDR3: CASSEFVDTQYF. The CDR3 bases are TGTGCCAGCAGTGAATTCGTAGATACGCAGTATTTT.

V is TRBV4-2 and J is TRBJ2-1; 14 bases match TRBD2. CDR1 and CDR2 from the germline V gene are LGHNA and YNFKEQ. The CDR3 covers 15 residues. V dropped 1 base and J dropped 7; count of bases not matched to a gene: 0. In DNA, the CDR3 is TGTGCCAGCAGCCAAGGGACTAGCGGGAGGAATGAGCAGTTCTTC. It specifies CASSQGTSGRNEQFF.

The chain has TRBV28 and TRBJ2-2, with D possibly matching TRBD2 (5 bases). From germline, CDR1 is MDHEN and CDR2 SYDVKM. V lost 5 bases and J lost 1, with 14 bases in between. This CDR3 contains 16 residues. This CDR3 reads CASSPSAAGNTGELFF. In nucleotides, the CDR3 is TGTGCCAGCAGTCCCTCAGCGGCAGGGAACACCGGGGAGCTGTTTTTT.

This clone was seen only once. The rearrangement links TRBV14 to TRBJ2-5; perhaps D is TRBD1 or TRBD2 (6 bases each). The J call is in doubt because the DNA end fits TRBJ2-7 better. This CDR3 contains 14 residues. Per germline, CDR1 SGHDN and CDR2 FVKESK. CDR3 region: CASSQAVGGREQYF. The CDR3 DNA reads as TGTGCCAGCAGCCAAGCCGTTGGGGGGCGCGAGCAGTACTTC.

The V call is TRBV7-6, the J call TRBJ2-1; unclear D gene. The length of the CDR3 is 17 residues. The germline V gene encodes CDR1 SGHVS and CDR2 FNYEAQ. Trimming took off 4 bases at V and 0 bases at J, with 16 bases between the two ends. CDR3 DNA: TGTGCCAGCAGCTGGAGTGGGCGACGGAGCTCCTACAATGAGCAGTTCTTC. Translated, it gives CASSWSGRRSSYNEQFF. Variable domain in full (rest from reference TRBV7-6 and TRBJ2-1): GAGVSQSPRYKVTKRGQDVALRCDPISGHVSLYWYRQALGQGPEFLTYFNYEAQQDKSGLPNDRFSAERPEGSISTLTIQRTEQRDSAMYRCASSWSGRRSSYNEQFFGPGTRLTVL.

This rearrangement joins TRBV6-5 to TRBJ2-3; TRBD2 is a possible D gene (5 bases). CDR1 is MNHEY, CDR2 SVGAGI, per germline. Trimming left V 6 bases short and J 9 bases short, with 10 bases between. This CDR3 has 11 residues. The CDR3 DNA follows: TGTGCCAGCAGCACCGGCGGGACGCAGTATTTT. Protein: CASSTGGTQYF.

The rearrangement links TRBV25-1 to TRBJ2-1; no reliable D call. The CDR3 extends over 14 amino acids. The V gene's germline CDR1 is MGHDK and CDR2 SYGVNS. V dropped 5 bases and J dropped 2 bases, with 10 bases sitting between them. The CDR3 DNA follows: TGTGCCAGCAGTATTCCGACCCCCTACAATGAGCAGTTCTTC. It encodes CASSIPTPYNEQFF.

The gene calls are TRBV5-4 and TRBJ2-7; D remains unclear. V was pared by 0 bases and J by 5 bases, with 12 bases between. Germline CDR1 and CDR2: SGHNT and YYREEE (reference sequence). The CDR3 runs 14 residues. CDR3 in amino acids: CASSLAGPAHEQYF. The CDR3 nucleotides are TGTGCCAGCAGCTTGGCCGGGCCGGCCCACGAGCAGTACTTC.

This clone has just one count. J is TRBJ2-2 and V is TRBV27, with 9 bases fitting TRBD1. The germline CDR1 and CDR2 sequences are MNHEY and SMNVEV (reference sequence). V gave up 5 bases and J gave up 4 bases; unmatched junction bases: 5. The CDR3 has 15 residues. The chain's CDR3 is CASSAGQGLTGELFF. The CDR3 DNA reads as TGTGCCAGCAGTGCGGGACAGGGTCTCACCGGGGAGCTGTTTTTT.

This clone was detected only once. The rearrangement links TRBV5-4 to TRBJ2-1, with unresolved D. Trimming cost V 2 bases and J 8 bases, with 14 bases left between them. The CDR3 has 14 amino acids. Germline V gene sequence: CDR1 SGHNT, CDR2 YYREEE (reference sequence). The CDR3 bases are TGTGCCAGCAGCTTATCTTTATCAGCAGATGAGCAGTTCTTC. This codes for CASSLSLSADEQFF. The entire variable domain, with the rest obtained from reference TRBV5-4 and TRBJ2-1, is as follows: ETGVTQSPTHLIKTRGQQVTLRCSSQSGHNTVSWYQQALGQGPQFIFQYYREEENGRGNFPPRFSGLQFPNYSSELNVNALELDDSALYLCASSLSLSADEQFFGPGTRLTVL.

This clone was observed once. The rearrangement uses TRBV27 and TRBJ2-7; no clear D gene. The CDR3 has 12 residues. The germline V gene has CDR1 MNHEY and CDR2 SMNVEV (reference sequence). V was pared by 8 bases and J by 1 base, with 9 bases between. CDR3 protein: CASVSVSYEQYF. Written as DNA, the CDR3 is TGTGCCAGCGTGAGCGTGTCCTACGAGCAGTACTTC.

The chain links TRBV27 to TRBJ2-7, with D possibly being TRBD1 (6 bases). Germline loops: CDR1 MNHEY, CDR2 SMNVEV (reference sequence). The length of the CDR3 is 16 residues. V lost 6 bases, J lost 7 bases, and 25 bases lay in between. Here the CDR3 DNA reads TGTGCCAGCAGCAAGAAAAACAGGGAAAACTCCGGGGAGCAGTACTTC. The encoded protein is CASSKKNRENSGEQYF.

Concerning this clone: Other DNA variants within this sample encode the same CDR3. The chain combines TRBV28 with TRBJ2-6; D call uncertain. Per germline, CDR1 MDHEN and CDR2 SYDVKM. Trimming cost V 3 bases and J 1 base, with 7 bases left between them. This CDR3 comprises 15 residues. Here the CDR3 reads CASSFRLSGANVLTF. The CDR3 nucleotides read TGTGCCAGCAGTTTCCGGCTGTCTGGGGCCAACGTCCTGACTTTC.

As to this clone: Additional DNA sequences in this sample encode the identical CDR3. The rearrangement links TRBV7-9 to TRBJ1-3; D uncertain. The CDR3 totals 12 residues. CDR1 is SEHNR and CDR2 is FQNEAQ in the germline V gene (reference sequence). V lost 6 bases and J lost 4, with 7 bases in between. The CDR3 coding sequence is TGTGCCAGCAGTCCCGGGGGAAACACCATATATTTT. Translating gives CASSPGGNTIYF. The full variable domain, its missing parts supplied by reference TRBV7-9 and TRBJ1-3, is DTGVSQNPRHKITKRGQNVTFRCDPISEHNRLYWYRQTLGQGPEFLTYFQNEAQLEKSRLLSDRFSAERPKGSFSTLEIQRTEQGDSAMYLCASSPGGNTIYFGEGSWLTVV.

The V call is TRBV6-5, the J call TRBJ1-1, with D possibly matching TRBD1 (5 bases). This CDR3 has 14 residues. CDR1 and CDR2 (germline): MNHEY, SVGAGI. V was trimmed by 3 bases and J by 8 bases, leaving 16 bases between them. The DNA of the CDR3 is TGTGCCAGCAGTTATATGGCCGGACACCTCGAAGCTTTCTTT. Its protein is CASSYMAGHLEAFF.

The chain recombines TRBV19 with TRBJ2-1; 8 bases agree with TRBD2. Per germline, CDR1 LNHDA and CDR2 SQIVND (reference sequence). The CDR3 runs 17 residues. V lost 4 bases and J lost 3; bases outside the gene matches: 11. This CDR3 is CASSNPIGLASYNEQFF. The CDR3 nucleotides are TGTGCCAGTAGTAATCCCATCGGACTAGCTAGCTACAATGAGCAGTTCTTC.

This clone was observed a single time. This chain joins TRBV9 and TRBJ2-7, with a tentative D call TRBD1 (6 bases). Looked up from germline, CDR1 is SGDLS and CDR2 is YYNGEE. V lost 3 bases, J lost 5 bases, and 12 bases lay in between. The CDR3 spans 13 residues. CDR3 nucleotides: TGTGCCAGCAGCGACGGCAGGGGCCACGAGCAGTACTTC. As protein: CASSDGRGHEQYF.

The chain carries TRBV28 and TRBJ2-5; unclear D gene. CDR1 and CDR2 from the germline V gene are MDHEN and SYDVKM. CDR3 length equals 15 residues. The ends were cut back, 3 bases at V and 0 bases at J, with 11 bases in the middle. CDR3 bases: TGTGCCAGCAGTTTGCGCCGGCGGAACCAAGAGACCCAGTACTTC. Its protein is CASSLRRRNQETQYF.

This chain uses TRBV6-5 with TRBJ1-5; D may be TRBD1 (6 bases). This CDR3 has 15 amino acids. The V and J ends lost 6 bases and 3 bases respectively, with 15 bases between them. From germline, CDR1 is MNHEY and CDR2 SVGAGI. The DNA for the CDR3 is TGTGCCAGCAGCCTGAGGGGGGGGACCAATCAGCCCCAGCATTTT. It encodes CASSLRGGTNQPQHF.

The chain employs TRBV30 and TRBJ1-1; 7 positions agree with TRBD1. With 4 bases clipped from V and 4 bases from J, the junction kept 9 bases outside the gene matches. The CDR3 totals 14 residues. Germline V gene sequence: CDR1 GTSNPN, CDR2 SVGIG (reference sequence). The chain's CDR3 is CAWTETGLVTEAFF. The CDR3 DNA sequence: TGTGCCTGGACCGAGACAGGGCTCGTCACTGAAGCTTTCTTT.

The rearrangement links TRBV6-5 to TRBJ2-3, with unresolved D. Trimming shortened V by 0 bases and J by 0 bases, and 7 bases separated the two germline ends. Germline V CDR1 and CDR2: MNHEY, SVGAGI. The CDR3 totals 15 residues. CDR3 DNA: TGTGCCAGCAGTTACTCGGCCCGCAGCACAGATACGCAGTATTTT. Protein product: CASSYSARSTDTQYF.

This clone was seen once. V usage is TRBV4-2 and J usage is TRBJ2-3; 11 bases line up with TRBD2. V was clipped by 0 bases and J by 0 bases; unmatched bases: 11. This CDR3 is built from 20 residues. CDR1 LGHNA and CDR2 YNFKEQ come from the germline V gene. The chain's CDR3 is CASSQDFLAGGVFSTDTQYF. CDR3 bases: TGTGCCAGCAGCCAAGATTTCCTAGCGGGAGGCGTCTTTAGCACAGATACGCAGTATTTT.

The rearrangement joins TRBV5-1 to TRBJ2-3; 16 bases match TRBD2. V shed 3 bases and J 3 bases; nucleotides not matched to a gene: 7. Germline loops: CDR1 SGHRS, CDR2 YFSETQ. This CDR3 spans 18 amino acids. CDR3 loop: CASSSGLAGGAPTDTQYF. In DNA form, the CDR3 reads TGCGCCAGCAGCTCGGGACTAGCGGGAGGGGCACCGACAGATACGCAGTATTTT.

As concerns this clone: This same CDR3 is encoded by further DNA sequences in the sample. The V gene is TRBV28, the J gene TRBJ2-7; possibly TRBD1 or TRBD2 for D (5 bases each). Germline loops: CDR1 MDHEN, CDR2 SYDVKM. The CDR3 covers 12 residues. The germline V and J ends were trimmed by 1 base and 7 bases, with 8 bases remaining between them. The CDR3 DNA reads TGTGCCAGCAGTTTATCTGGGGGAGAGCAGTACTTC. It is translated as CASSLSGGEQYF.